The text below deals with one T cell receptor beta chain. Each CDR3 protein gets one entry after TCRdb re-called the RACE reads with MiXCR. The sample has around 330,000 distinct CDR3 sequences; over 5% are singletons. The sample's time point: pre-sensitization, week 0. Stated treatment: therapeutic diphenylcyclopropenone sensitization with weekly scalp DPC. CDR1 and CDR2 (germline): KGHDR, SFDVKD. This CDR3 spans 15 amino acids. The ends lost 3 bases at V and 4 bases at J; junction bases unmatched: 6. The sample is drawn from a study of human T cells and chemical hapten exposure. This receptor was taken from a woman between 18 and 29 years old with alopecia areata. Some clones in this sample may be carry-over from other donors' samples. Sample: whole blood, taken in connection with sensitization to the hapten diphenylcyclopropenone (DPC). The rearrangement joins TRBV24-1 to TRBJ1-1, with TRBD1 matching over 8 bases. For the CDR3, the DNA is TGTGCCACCAGTGATGGGGACAGGCTGACCACTGAAGCTTTCTTT. This translates into CATSDGDRLTTEAFF.